Reported below is one T cell receptor (beta chain). V lost 7 bases to trimming and J lost 3 bases, with 18 bases between them. Looked up from germline, CDR1 is LNHDA and CDR2 is SQIVND (reference sequence). The CDR3 length is 16 residues. The authors' processing: Nucleated cell counts were estimated from reference gene primer amplification. The method was immunoSEQ multiplex PCR; TCRdb's version includes in-frame clones alone and lacks a portion of them. D and trimming were read from the DNA, whereas the V and J calls and clone size are those reported in that table. The repertoire has 130,000 to 150,000 clones, around 84% of them found once; the top ten carry 35% to 40%. The data derive from a study of blood T cell repertoires in COVID-19. At the level of the study: Acute and convalescent COVID-19 samples came from the United States, Italy and Spain. From T cells, B-cell-depleted T cells, or PBMCs came the material, which was cDNA or gDNA.

This chain joins TRBV19 and TRBJ1-4, with D tentatively TRBD1 (6 bases). Sequenced: peripheral blood. The sequence was collected from a human donor in a cohort sampled during active COVID-19. The CDR3 sequence is CASKRTQGSSNEKLFF. The DNA of the CDR3 is TGTGCCAGTAAGCGGACCCAGGGGTCGTCTAATGAAAAACTGTTTTTT.